Sequencing of this TCR beta chain was carried out in a study of T cell responses to AZD1222 COVID-19 vaccine. Findings and caveats of the study: Nearly half of spike-specific TCRs reportedly target unmutated variant regions. Spike-specific TCR depth and breadth grew after two AZD1222 doses. Recipients of AZD1222 seropositive at baseline numbered only five or six. Clonal diversity was possibly underestimated; the donors were predominantly white British and more often female.

The CDR3 is made up of 13 amino acids. V lost 8 bases, J lost 4 bases, and 14 bases lay in between. Germline CDR1 reads WSHSY; CDR2 reads SAAADI. This clone was seen only a few times. Its antigen is not known. Measured with immunoSEQ multiplex PCR; TCRdb has only the in-frame clones, and not every one. The sample carries over 120,000 clones, about 82% recorded once. The V gene is TRBV10-2, the J gene TRBJ2-5; D gene ambiguous. This material consisted of peripheral blood, taken 28 days after the second AZD1222 dose. This sequence originates from an adult who received the AZD1222 COVID-19 vaccine. This CDR3 reads CASGPRGTETQYF. The CDR3 DNA is TGCGCCAGCGGCCCCCGAGGTACAGAGACCCAGTACTTC.